Sequencing of this TCR beta chain was carried out in a study of blood T cell repertoires in COVID-19. Study-wide background: PBMCs, B-cell-depleted T cells, or T cells provided the cDNA or gDNA that made up the material.

Per the original data handling: By means of reference gene primer amplification, nucleated cell counts were estimated. Libraries were prepared by immunoSEQ multiplex PCR; TCRdb keeps only in-frame clonotypes and omits some of them. V and J calls plus clone size are reproduced from that table; the DNA served to infer D and trimming. The table includes about 200,000 clones, just under 85% detected once. Germline assignment: CDR1 KGHDR and CDR2 SFDVKD. The J segment lost 5 bases and the V segment lost 1 base, leaving 7 bases of the junction unmatched. There are 16 residues in the CDR3. The sequencing input was peripheral blood. This sequence originates from a woman aged 45-60 years with active or convalescent COVID-19. The gene calls are TRBV24-1 and TRBJ2-1; 7 bases align to TRBD1. CDR3 in DNA: TGTGCCACCAGTGATTTTGACAGGGACAACAACAATGAGCAGTTCTTC. This codes for CATSDFDRDNNNEQFF.